This T cell receptor (beta chain) appears in the sequencing data of a study of glioma-infiltrating T cells after dendritic cell vaccination (dated by TCRdb to the mid-2010s). For the study in its entirety: A cohort of approximately 15 glioblastoma patients from Phase I and II dendritic cell vaccination trials was included, of whom 9 were newly diagnosed and 6 had recurrent disease. Three intradermal dendritic cell vaccine injections were administered to patients at biweekly intervals in the arm below the axilla. In glioblastoma patients vaccinated with dendritic cells, deep sequencing of TCR beta CDR3 regions served to measure tumor-infiltrating lymphocyte content and to compare repertoires between tumor and blood. The vaccine consisted of monocyte-derived dendritic cells cultured approximately 7 days with IL-4 and GM-CSF, then pulsed overnight with autologous tumor lysate. Between about 2002 and 2013, the patients were given dendritic cell vaccination pulsed with autologous tumor lysate. Survival after dendritic cell vaccination was correlated with TCR sequencing metrics such as TIL content and the overlap between tumor and blood repertoires.

The immunoSEQ assay amplified TCRB CDR3 regions from roughly 2 micrograms of genomic DNA, or from all available DNA when less than that amount was available. The multiplex PCR employed 60 forward primers targeting TCR V beta segments and 13 reverse primers targeting J beta segments. Synthetic control templates were spiked into each sample at limiting dilution to estimate reads per starting template. The Illumina HiSeq System generated 87 bp sequencing reads. In the source study's methods: To remove PCR and sequencing errors, closely related sequences were merged with a nearest neighbor algorithm. TCR overlap was measured as the percentage of unique tumor TCR beta sequences that were also present in the peripheral blood of the same patient. TCRdb re-hosts the immuneACCESS table, in-frame sequences only. Its copies lack some clones; in the studies checked, an unresolved V gene accounts for under half of them, and the cause for the rest is not known. V and J calls and clone size are given by that table; D and trimming were obtained from the DNA. This sample has about 90,000 clones in its table, and over 65% of those were observed once. The ten largest account for around 3% of the sample.

Germline trimming: 4 bases from V, 3 bases from J; junction bases outside gene matches: 4. CDR1 WNHNN and CDR2 SYGVQD are derived from the germline V gene (reference sequence). From its cysteine to its phenylalanine, the CDR3 spans 14 amino acids. Here the CDR3 DNA is all that survives: 42 bases in frame from base 1. To be selected, patients needed enough residual fresh-frozen tumor tissue and more than two years of available survival data. An isocitrate dehydrogenase mutation was not carried by any of the glioblastoma patients, although molecular status was otherwise variable. PBMC were collected before vaccination, two weeks after the third vaccination, and at tumor progression if progression occurred. The Qiagen DNeasy Blood extraction Kit was used for extraction of genomic DNA. General findings and caveats noted by the study authors: No direct relationship between TCR clonality and survival was found, suggesting a diverse polyclonal response may matter. The response model built on TCR overlap across three groups was characterized as speculative, with prospective validation still needed. The cohort was small and heterogeneous, and full blood and tumor sets were available for few patients, with initial-recurrent tumor pairs available for even fewer patients. After dendritic cell vaccination, a higher estimated pretreatment TIL content predicted longer time to progression and longer overall survival.

This clone was seen more than once but under ten times. Which antigen it targets is not known. Base qualities were left out, and no much larger clone turns up one base away. The specimen comprised blood, sampled before dendritic cell vaccination. The clonotype originates from a human donor with glioblastoma. This receptor chain uses TRBV10-1 and TRBJ2-3, and TRBD1 matches 7 of the central bases. The DNA sequence reads TGCGCCAGCAGTGCCCAGACAGGGACAGATACGCAGTATTTT. This yields the protein CASSAQTGTDTQYF.